This T cell receptor beta chain was identified during a study of neurological immune-mediated disorders. Serving as healthy controls were blood bank volunteers based in Maryland, USA. The cDNA was generated by 5'RACE with 10-nucleotide random UMIs. TCRdb processed the 5' RACE reads anew with MiXCR; each CDR3 protein has one entry. The sample includes 25,000 to 35,000 distinct CDR3 sequences, about 12% of them seen just once. This clonotype was observed many times. In germline, CDR1 is SGHRS, CDR2 YFSETQ. CDR3 length: 13 residues. V lost 5 bases, J lost 7 bases, and 13 bases lay in between. The source material was PBMCs. This sequence originates from a woman aged 60-75 years in good health. V is TRBV5-1 and J is TRBJ2-1; the D gene is possibly TRBD2 (6 bases). This CDR3 is CASSSAAGNEQFF. The DNA for the CDR3 is TGCGCCAGCAGTTCCGCCGCGGGAAATGAGCAGTTCTTC. Full variable domain (rest looked up from reference TRBV5-1 and TRBJ2-1): KAGVTQTPRYLIKTRGQQVTLSCSPISGHRSVSWYQQTPGQGLQFLFEYFSETQRNKGNFPGRFSGRQFSNSRSEMNVSTLELGDSALYLCASSSAAGNEQFFGPGTRLTVL.